This T cell receptor beta chain originates from a study of T cells in Graves' hyperthyroidism and ophthalmopathy. From RNA transcripts, TCR beta CDR3 regions were amplified. The study used the HTBI primer set for a first-round RT-PCR of the TCR CDR3. One entry per CDR3 protein, called by TCRdb with MiXCR from the multiplex PCR reads. The top ten hold roughly 7.9% of the sample, which has around 290,000 distinct CDR3 sequences, roughly 13% seen once. Germline V gene lookup returns CDR1 LNHDA and CDR2 SQIVND (reference sequence). This CDR3 has 14 residues. The V gene lost 7 bases and the J gene lost 1 base, with 14 bases spanning the gap. This clonotype was found many times. Researchers barred patients who had uncontrolled infection, other autoimmune disease, pregnancy or lactation.

This receptor was taken from a woman in her thirties or forties with Graves' hyperthyroidism. This sequence joins TRBV19 and TRBJ2-7, with D perhaps being TRBD1 or TRBD2 (5 bases each). The sequenced sample consisted of blood. The CDR3 sequence: CASTRGDGSYEQYF. The CDR3 DNA reads as TGTGCCAGTACCCGAGGGGACGGATCCTACGAGCAGTACTTC.